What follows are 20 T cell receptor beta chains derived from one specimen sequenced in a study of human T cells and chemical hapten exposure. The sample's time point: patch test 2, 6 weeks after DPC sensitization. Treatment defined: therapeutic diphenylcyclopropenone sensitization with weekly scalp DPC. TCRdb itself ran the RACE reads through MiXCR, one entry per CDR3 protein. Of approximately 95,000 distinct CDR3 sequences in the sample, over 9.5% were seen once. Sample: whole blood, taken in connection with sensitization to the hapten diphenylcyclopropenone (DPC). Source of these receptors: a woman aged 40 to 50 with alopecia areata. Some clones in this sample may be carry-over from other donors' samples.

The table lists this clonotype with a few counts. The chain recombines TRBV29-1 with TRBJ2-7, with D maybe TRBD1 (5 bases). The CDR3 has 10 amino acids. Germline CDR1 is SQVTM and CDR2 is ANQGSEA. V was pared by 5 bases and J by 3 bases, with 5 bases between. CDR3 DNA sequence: TGCAGCGTTAGGGGCTACGAGCAGTACTTC. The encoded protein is CSVRGYEQYF.

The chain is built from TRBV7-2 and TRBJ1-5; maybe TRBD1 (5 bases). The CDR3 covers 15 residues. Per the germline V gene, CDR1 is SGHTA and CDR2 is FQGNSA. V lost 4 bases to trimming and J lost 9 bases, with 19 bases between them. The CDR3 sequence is CASSSTTGPLGPQHF. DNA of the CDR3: TGTGCCAGCAGCTCAACTACAGGACCGCTTGGGCCCCAGCATTTT.

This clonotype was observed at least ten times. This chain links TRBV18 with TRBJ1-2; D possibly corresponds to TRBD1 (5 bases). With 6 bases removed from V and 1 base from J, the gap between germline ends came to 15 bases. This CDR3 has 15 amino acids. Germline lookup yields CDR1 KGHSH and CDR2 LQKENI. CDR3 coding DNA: TGTGCCAGCTCCCAGGGAGAGGTCCTTAACTATGGCTACACCTTC. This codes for CASSQGEVLNYGYTF.

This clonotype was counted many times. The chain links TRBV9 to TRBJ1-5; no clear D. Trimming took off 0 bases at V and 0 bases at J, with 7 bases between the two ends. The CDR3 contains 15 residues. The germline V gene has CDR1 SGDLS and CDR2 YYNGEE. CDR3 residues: CASSVGVLSNQPQHF. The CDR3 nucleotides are TGTGCCAGCAGCGTAGGGGTACTTAGCAATCAGCCCCAGCATTTT.

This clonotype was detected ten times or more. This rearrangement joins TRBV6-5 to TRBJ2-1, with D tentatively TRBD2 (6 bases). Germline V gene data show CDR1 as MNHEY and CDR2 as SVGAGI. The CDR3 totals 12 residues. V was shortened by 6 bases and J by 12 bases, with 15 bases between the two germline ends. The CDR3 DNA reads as TGTGCCAGCAGCAACGCGGGGATTGGGCAGTTCTTC. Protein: CASSNAGIGQFF.

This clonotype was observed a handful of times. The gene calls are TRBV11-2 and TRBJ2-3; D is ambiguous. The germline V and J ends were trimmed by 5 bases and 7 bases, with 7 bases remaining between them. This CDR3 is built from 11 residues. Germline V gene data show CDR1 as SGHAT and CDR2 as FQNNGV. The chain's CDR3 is CASSLPNTQYF. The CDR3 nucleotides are TGTGCCAGCAGCCTGCCAAATACGCAGTATTTT.

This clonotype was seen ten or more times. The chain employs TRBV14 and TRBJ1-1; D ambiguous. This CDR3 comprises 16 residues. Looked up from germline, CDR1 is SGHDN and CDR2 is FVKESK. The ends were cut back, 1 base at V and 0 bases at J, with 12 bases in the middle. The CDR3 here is CASSQVNGRMNTEAFF. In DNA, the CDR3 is TGTGCCAGCAGCCAAGTCAACGGCAGAATGAACACTGAAGCTTTCTTT.

The CDR3 reads CASRTSGGAISYEQYF. The CDR3, as DNA: TGTGCCAGCAGGACGAGCGGGGGGGCCATCTCCTACGAGCAGTACTTC. The chain is built from TRBV6-1 and TRBJ2-7, with TRBD2 matching over 10 bases. CDR3 size: 16 residues. Germline values: CDR1 MNHNS, CDR2 SASEGT. With V trimmed by 6 bases and J by 0 bases, 8 bases remained unmatched.

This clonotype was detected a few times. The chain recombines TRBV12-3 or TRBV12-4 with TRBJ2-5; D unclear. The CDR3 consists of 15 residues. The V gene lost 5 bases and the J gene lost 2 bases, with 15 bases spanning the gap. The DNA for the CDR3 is TGTGCCAGCAGTCCCTCGGCGCGGATACAAGAGACCCAGTACTTC. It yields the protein CASSPSARIQETQYF.

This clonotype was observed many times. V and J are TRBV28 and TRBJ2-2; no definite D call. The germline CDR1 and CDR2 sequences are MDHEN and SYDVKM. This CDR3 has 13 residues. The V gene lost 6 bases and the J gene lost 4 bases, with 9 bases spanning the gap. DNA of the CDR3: TGTGCCAGCAGCCATCAAGTCACCGGGGAGCTGTTTTTT. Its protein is CASSHQVTGELFF.

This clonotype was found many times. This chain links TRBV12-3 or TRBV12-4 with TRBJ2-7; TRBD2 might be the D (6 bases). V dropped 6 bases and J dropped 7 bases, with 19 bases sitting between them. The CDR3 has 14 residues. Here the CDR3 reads CASSSGTLLGEQYF. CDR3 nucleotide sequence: TGTGCCAGCAGCTCCGGGACTCTTTTAGGAGAGCAGTACTTC.

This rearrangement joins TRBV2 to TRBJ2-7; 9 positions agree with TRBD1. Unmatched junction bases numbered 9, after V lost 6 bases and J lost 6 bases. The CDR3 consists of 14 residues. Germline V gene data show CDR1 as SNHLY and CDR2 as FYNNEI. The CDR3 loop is CASRDDRGEREQYF. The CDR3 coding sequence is TGTGCCAGCAGGGACGACAGGGGGGAACGCGAGCAGTACTTC.

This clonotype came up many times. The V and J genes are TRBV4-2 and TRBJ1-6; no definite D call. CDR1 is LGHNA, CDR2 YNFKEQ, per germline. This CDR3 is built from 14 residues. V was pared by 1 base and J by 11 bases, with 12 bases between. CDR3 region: CASSQVTEDTPLHF. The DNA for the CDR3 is TGTGCCAGCAGCCAAGTAACAGAAGATACACCCCTCCACTTT.

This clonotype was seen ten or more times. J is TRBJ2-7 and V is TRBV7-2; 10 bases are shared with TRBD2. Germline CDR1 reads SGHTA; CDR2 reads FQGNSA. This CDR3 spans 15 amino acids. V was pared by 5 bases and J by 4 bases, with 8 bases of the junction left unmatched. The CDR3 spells CASSTRTSGTYEQYF. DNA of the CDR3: TGTGCCAGCAGCACACGGACTAGCGGAACATACGAGCAGTACTTC.

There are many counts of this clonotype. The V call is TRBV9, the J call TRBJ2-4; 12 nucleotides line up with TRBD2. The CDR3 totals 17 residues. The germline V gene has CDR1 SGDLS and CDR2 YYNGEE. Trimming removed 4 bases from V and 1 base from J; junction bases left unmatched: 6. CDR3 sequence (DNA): TGTGCCAGCAGCCCCGGGACTAGCGGGCAGGCCAAAAACATTCAGTACTTC. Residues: CASSPGTSGQAKNIQYF.

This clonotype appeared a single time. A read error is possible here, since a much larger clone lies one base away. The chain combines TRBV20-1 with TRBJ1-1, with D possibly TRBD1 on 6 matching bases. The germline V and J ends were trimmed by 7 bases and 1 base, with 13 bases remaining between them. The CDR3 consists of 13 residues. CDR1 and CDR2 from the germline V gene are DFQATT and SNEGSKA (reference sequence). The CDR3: CSVGDTPNTEAFF. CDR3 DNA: TGCAGTGTTGGGGACACGCCGAACACTGAAGCTTTCTTT.

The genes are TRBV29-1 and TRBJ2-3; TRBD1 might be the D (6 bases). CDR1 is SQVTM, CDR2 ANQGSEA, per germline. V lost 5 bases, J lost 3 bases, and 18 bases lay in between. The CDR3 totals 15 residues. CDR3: CSVSGSQGKTDTQYF. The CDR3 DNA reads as TGCAGCGTTTCAGGGTCGCAGGGGAAAACAGATACGCAGTATTTT.

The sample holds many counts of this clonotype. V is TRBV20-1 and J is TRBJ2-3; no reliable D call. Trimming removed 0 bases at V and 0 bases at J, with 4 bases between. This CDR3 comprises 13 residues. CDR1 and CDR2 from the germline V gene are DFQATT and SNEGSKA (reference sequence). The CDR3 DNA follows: TGCAGTGCTAGAGAACCCAGCACAGATACGCAGTATTTT. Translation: CSAREPSTDTQYF.

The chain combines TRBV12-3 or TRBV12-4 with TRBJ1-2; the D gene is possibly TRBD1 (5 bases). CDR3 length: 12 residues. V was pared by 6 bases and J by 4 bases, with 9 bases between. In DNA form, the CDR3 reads TGTGCCAGCAGCGCTGGGGGCTATGGCTACACCTTC. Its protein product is CASSAGGYGYTF.

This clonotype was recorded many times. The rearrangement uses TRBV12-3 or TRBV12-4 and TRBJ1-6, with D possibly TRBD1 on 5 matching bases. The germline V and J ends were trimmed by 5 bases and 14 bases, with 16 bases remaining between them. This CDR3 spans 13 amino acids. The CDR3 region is CASSPGTTSSLHF. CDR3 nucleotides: TGTGCCAGCAGTCCTGGGACCACCTCTTCCCTCCACTTT.